The 3 T cell receptor beta chains given below trace back to one sample, sequenced in a study of PD-1 blockade in classical Hodgkin lymphoma. Time point meaning: cycle 4 day 1 (C4D1), after less than seven weeks of nivolumab. Brentuximab vedotin exposure varied, and every patient relapsed after autologous stem cell transplantation. TCRdb's copy holds only in-frame clones and misses some; the assay was immunoSEQ multiplex PCR. This table has tens of thousands of clones, roughly 78% appearing once. The sample here was peripheral blood mononuclear cells (PBMCs), taken before the fourth cycle of nivolumab. All receptors come from a human donor with classical Hodgkin lymphoma.

This rearrangement joins TRBV5-8 to TRBJ1-3; D gene ambiguous. This CDR3 has 16 residues. CDR1 is SGHTS and CDR2 is YDEGEE in the germline V gene. The V end was cut by 1 base, the J end by 0 bases, with 11 bases between. The CDR3 sequence is CASSLIWELSGNTIYF. The CDR3 nucleotides are TGTGCCAGCAGCTTGATATGGGAACTCTCTGGAAACACCATATATTTT.

The J gene is TRBJ2-3, the V gene TRBV28, with D perhaps matching TRBD1 (5 bases). Germline values: CDR1 MDHEN, CDR2 SYDVKM. V was cut by 3 bases and J by 4 bases, with 8 bases left in between. This CDR3 is built from 13 residues. For the CDR3, the DNA is TGTGCCAGCAGTTTGCAGGGTGCAGATACGCAGTATTTT. It specifies CASSLQGADTQYF.

This chain connects TRBV19 to TRBJ2-1, with TRBD2 matching 7 bases. J was trimmed by 4 bases and V by 3 bases; bases with no gene match: 9. Germline CDR1 LNHDA, CDR2 SQIVND (reference sequence). The CDR3 length is 16 residues. In DNA, the CDR3 is TGTGCCAGTAGTATGTTGGCGGGAGAAACATACAATGAGCAGTTCTTC. This codes for CASSMLAGETYNEQFF.